The 12 T cell receptor beta chains below were found in one sample sequenced in a study of blood T cell repertoires in COVID-19. Libraries were prepared by immunoSEQ multiplex PCR; TCRdb keeps only in-frame clonotypes and omits some of them. The data contain 150,000 to 200,000 clones, about 90% of them seen just once; the ten biggest clones take up 7.5% to 10%. Specimen: PBMCs or T cells enriched from blood (not recorded which). These receptors were collected from a woman under 30 who had recovered from COVID-19.

The V call is TRBV5-8, the J call TRBJ2-3; 8 bases map to TRBD1. From germline, CDR1 is SGHTS and CDR2 YDEGEE. The CDR3 contains 14 residues. V dropped 4 bases and J dropped 5; count of bases not matched to a gene: 6. The CDR3 bases are TGTGCCAGCAGCCTGACAGGGGACAAAGATACGCAGTATTTT. Translation gives CASSLTGDKDTQYF.

The CDR3 reads CASSEALGLAGYNEQFF. The CDR3 DNA is TGTGCCAGCAGTGAAGCGCTCGGGCTAGCGGGGTACAATGAGCAGTTCTTC. The chain couples TRBV2 to TRBJ2-1; 9 nucleotides agree with TRBD2. CDR1 is SNHLY, CDR2 FYNNEI, per germline. V shed 0 bases and J 4 bases; nucleotides not matched to a gene: 7. CDR3 length: 17 residues.

The chain employs TRBV9 and TRBJ2-3, with a possible D match to TRBD2 (7 bases). Germline-derived CDR1 and CDR2 are SGDLS and YYNGEE. V lost 4 bases and J lost 2, with 17 bases in between. The CDR3 spans 16 residues. The CDR3 DNA is TGTGCCAGCAGCCCCCTTGGGGGGGGCCACACAGATACGCAGTATTTT. Translation gives CASSPLGGGHTDTQYF.

The chain combines TRBV4-1 with TRBJ1-4, with D uncertain. This CDR3 is built from 14 residues. Germline loops: CDR1 MGHRA, CDR2 YSYEKL. The V end lost 1 base, the J end lost 5 bases, and 8 bases lay between the germline ends. DNA for the CDR3: TGCGCCAGCAGCCAAGCCACTTTCAATGAAAAACTGTTTTTT. It yields the protein CASSQATFNEKLFF.

J is TRBJ1-2 and V is TRBV4-1; D perhaps matches TRBD1 (5 bases). With 0 bases removed from V and 4 bases from J, the gap between germline ends came to 18 bases. The CDR3 is 17 residues long. From germline, CDR1 is MGHRA and CDR2 YSYEKL. This chain's CDR3 is CASSQDVWGGASYGYTF. The DNA for the CDR3 is TGCGCCAGCAGCCAAGATGTTTGGGGAGGGGCAAGCTATGGCTACACCTTC.

This clone was counted a few times. The rearrangement links TRBV6-5 to TRBJ1-3; D gene uncertain. V was pared by 7 bases and J by 4 bases, with 11 bases between. Germline values: CDR1 MNHEY, CDR2 SVGAGI. This CDR3 region has 13 residues. The CDR3 loop reads CASTLSRGNTIYF. CDR3 nucleotide sequence: TGTGCCAGCACCCTATCTCGGGGAAACACCATATATTTT.

This chain uses TRBV10-3 with TRBJ2-3; the match to TRBD1 covers 7 bases. Germline CDR1 and CDR2: ENHRY and SYGVKD. The trim removed 9 bases at V and 0 bases at J, leaving 3 bases unmatched. This CDR3 contains 13 residues. CDR3 bases: TGTGCCATAGGGACAGAGAGCACAGATACGCAGTATTTT. Encoded protein: CAIGTESTDTQYF.

The rearrangement uses TRBV14 and TRBJ2-1; TRBD2 matches 9 bases. Per germline, CDR1 SGHDN and CDR2 FVKESK. The CDR3 length is 13 residues. V lost 3 bases, J lost 7 bases, and 1 base stayed unmatched. The DNA for the CDR3 is TGTGCCAGCAGCCATAGCGGGGGAAATGAGCAGTTCTTC. It encodes CASSHSGGNEQFF. The full variable domain, rest sourced from reference TRBV14 and TRBJ2-1, is EAGVTQFPSHSVIEKGQTVTLRCDPISGHDNLYWYRRVMGKEIKFLLHFVKESKQDESGMPNNRFLAERTGGTYSTLKVQPAELEDSGVYFCASSHSGGNEQFFGPGTRLTVL.

The chain links TRBV10-3 to TRBJ2-7, with D possibly matching TRBD2 (6 bases). The germline V gene encodes CDR1 ENHRY and CDR2 SYGVKD. The CDR3 contains 12 residues. Trimming cost V 6 bases and J 5 bases, with 11 bases left between them. Here the CDR3 reads CAIRRTGDEQYF. The CDR3 nucleotides read TGTGCCATCAGAAGAACGGGAGACGAGCAGTACTTC.

The V call is TRBV7-9, the J call TRBJ2-5; a possible D gene is TRBD2 (6 bases). Trimming took off 5 bases at V and 5 bases at J, with 12 bases between the two ends. Germline V lookup: CDR1 SEHNR, CDR2 FQNEAQ (reference sequence). The CDR3 runs 13 residues. The CDR3, as DNA: TGTGCCAGCAGCCCCCCGGGAGCCGAGACCCAGTACTTC. As protein: CASSPPGAETQYF.

The table lists this clone with a count of one. CDR3 nucleotide sequence: TGTGCCACCAGTGCCACAGGAGCCGCCTACGAGCAGTACTTC. Protein sequence: CATSATGAAYEQYF. The chain carries TRBV24-1 and TRBJ2-7; tentatively, D is TRBD1 (5 bases). The CDR3 is made up of 14 amino acids. Trimming shortened V by 5 bases and J by 2 bases, and 12 bases separated the two germline ends. The germline CDR1 and CDR2 sequences are KGHDR and SFDVKD.

This chain connects TRBV2 to TRBJ1-5; 7 bases agree with TRBD1. The CDR3 sequence is 13 residues long. The junction had 5 bases not matched to a gene; V was cut back by 6 bases and J by 6 bases. Germline V gene lookup returns CDR1 SNHLY and CDR2 FYNNEI. The CDR3 protein is CASRTGNSQPQHF. The CDR3 DNA is TGTGCCAGCAGGACAGGGAACAGTCAGCCCCAGCATTTT.